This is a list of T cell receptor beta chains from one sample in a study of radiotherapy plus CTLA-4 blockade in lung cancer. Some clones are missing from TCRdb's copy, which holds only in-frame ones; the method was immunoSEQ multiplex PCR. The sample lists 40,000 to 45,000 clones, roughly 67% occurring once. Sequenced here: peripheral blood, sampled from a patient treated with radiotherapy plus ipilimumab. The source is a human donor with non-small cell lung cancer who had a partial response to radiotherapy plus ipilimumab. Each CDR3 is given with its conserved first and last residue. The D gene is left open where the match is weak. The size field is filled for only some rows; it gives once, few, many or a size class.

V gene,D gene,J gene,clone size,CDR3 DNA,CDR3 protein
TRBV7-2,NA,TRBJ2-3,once,TGTGCCAGCAGTTGGCGTGGCGGGCTCACAGATACGCAGTATTTT,CASSWRGGLTDTQYF
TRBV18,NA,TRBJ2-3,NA,TGTGCCAGCTCACCCGGGGAAGATACGCAGTATTTT,CASSPGEDTQYF
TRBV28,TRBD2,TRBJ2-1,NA,TGTGCCATCACCTCCGGGACTAGCAACTACAATGAGCAGTTCTTC,CAITSGTSNYNEQFF
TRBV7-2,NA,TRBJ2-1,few,TGTGCCAGCAGCTTTGAGAGGAATGAGCAGTTCTTC,CASSFERNEQFF
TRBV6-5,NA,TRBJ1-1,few,TGTGCCAGCAGTTACAGGGGGATAATGAACACTGAAGCTTTCTTT,CASSYRGIMNTEAFF
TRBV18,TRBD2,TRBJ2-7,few,TGTGCCAGCTCACCACCAGCGGGATGGGAATCCGAGCAGTACTTC,CASSPPAGWESEQYF
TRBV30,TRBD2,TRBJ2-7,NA,TGTGCCTGGGGGTTTAGCGGGAGCTCCTACGAGCAGTACTTC,CAWGFSGSSYEQYF
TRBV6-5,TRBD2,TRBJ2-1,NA,TGTGCCAGCAGTTACCTACTAGCGGGAGGAGTAAATGAGCAGTTCTTC,CASSYLLAGGVNEQFF
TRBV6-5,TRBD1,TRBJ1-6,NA,TGTGCCAGCAGTCGGGACAGGGTCGGAACCTCACCCCTCCACTTT,CASSRDRVGTSPLHF
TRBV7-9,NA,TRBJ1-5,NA,TGTGCCAGCAGCTCCGATCGACAGGAAAGCAATCAGCCCCAGCATTTT,CASSSDRQESNQPQHF
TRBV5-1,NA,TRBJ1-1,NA,TGCGCCAGCAGCTTCGCAGGGTTCACTGAAGCTTTCTTT,CASSFAGFTEAFF
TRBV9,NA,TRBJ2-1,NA,TGTGCCAGCAGCGTGGAAGGGGACTCCTACAATGAGCAGTTCTTC,CASSVEGDSYNEQFF
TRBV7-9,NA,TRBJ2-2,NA,TGTGCCAGCAGCTTATACAGGGAACCGGAGCTGTTTTTT,CASSLYREPELFF
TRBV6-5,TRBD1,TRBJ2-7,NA,TGTGCCAGCAGTTACCCTAGGACAGGGGGCCCCTACGAGCAGTACTTC,CASSYPRTGGPYEQYF
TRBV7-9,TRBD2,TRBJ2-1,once,TGTGCCAGCATCGACAGCGGGGGGGCAAATGAGCAGTTCTTC,CASIDSGGANEQFF
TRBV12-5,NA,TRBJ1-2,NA,TGTGCTAGTGGTTTGGTCTCGGGGGGGACCCTTAACGACTATGGCTACACCTTC,CASGLVSGGTLNDYGYTF
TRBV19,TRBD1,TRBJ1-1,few,TGTGCCAGTAGTGCGGGACAGGCGGTCTTT,CASSAGQAVF
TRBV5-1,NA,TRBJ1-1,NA,TGCGCCAGCAGCCTTTCCGACAGACTGAACACTGAAGCTTTCTTT,CASSLSDRLNTEAFF
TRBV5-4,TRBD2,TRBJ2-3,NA,TGTGCCAGCAGTCCTAACGGTCTAGCGGGGGGCTTAGATACGCAGTATTTT,CASSPNGLAGGLDTQYF
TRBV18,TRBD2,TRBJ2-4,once,TGTGCCAGCTCACCCCAAGGGCTAGCGGGGGGGCACGGAAACATTCAGTACTTC,CASSPQGLAGGHGNIQYF
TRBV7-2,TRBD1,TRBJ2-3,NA,TGTGCCAGCAGCTTAACAGGGGTTGCAGATACGCAGTATTTT,CASSLTGVADTQYF
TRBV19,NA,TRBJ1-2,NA,TGTGCCAGTAGCCGAACCCAGGGCCATGGCTACACCTTC,CASSRTQGHGYTF
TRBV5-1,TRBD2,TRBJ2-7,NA,TGCGCCAGCAGCTTGGGTCTAGCGGGAGGAAACTACGAGCAGTACTTC,CASSLGLAGGNYEQYF
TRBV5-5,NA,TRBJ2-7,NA,TGTGCCAGCAGCCTTTCGGGGACAAACTCCTACGAGCAGTACTTC,CASSLSGTNSYEQYF
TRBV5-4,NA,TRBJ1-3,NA,TGTGCCAGCAGCTTGCCGGCGGCAGATGGAAACACCATATATTTT,CASSLPAADGNTIYF
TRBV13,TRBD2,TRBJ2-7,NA,TGTGCCAGCACAGTTTCGGGGGGGGTCCTCTCCGAGCAGTACTTC,CASTVSGGVLSEQYF